Listed here are 15 T cell receptor beta chains from one sample, sequenced in a study of OX40 agonist ivuxolimab in advanced cancers. Sequencing was performed with immunoSEQ multiplex PCR; in TCRdb, only in-frame clones are kept and a portion is missing. The sample shows approximately 58,000 clones, just over 85% of them seen only once. The sample here was CD4+ or CD8+ T cells sorted from blood, taken in a trial of the OX40 agonist ivuxolimab. All receptors come from an adult with an advanced solid tumor such as melanoma, head and neck, liver or kidney cancer.

This rearrangement joins TRBV4-1 to TRBJ2-3; a weak D match, TRBD2 (7 bases). The germline V gene has CDR1 MGHRA and CDR2 YSYEKL. V lost 0 bases and J 9 bases, leaving 13 bases between the germline ends. The CDR3 is made up of 14 amino acids. The CDR3 DNA follows: TGCGCCAGCAGCCAAGAGGGTGGCGGGGGCACGCAGTATTTT. Protein sequence: CASSQEGGGGTQYF.

This clone was picked up a small number of times. The V gene is TRBV5-4, the J gene TRBJ1-2, with 7 nucleotides matching TRBD1. Unmatched junction bases numbered 7, after V lost 4 bases and J lost 7 bases. From germline, CDR1 is SGHNT and CDR2 YYREEE (reference sequence). This CDR3 has 13 residues. CDR3 in amino acids: CASSITGAGGYTF. CDR3 DNA sequence: TGTGCCAGCAGCATTACAGGGGCAGGTGGCTACACCTTC.

The V and J genes are TRBV5-1 and TRBJ2-5; 8 nucleotides match TRBD1. The V segment lost 4 bases and the J segment 5 bases; nucleotides outside the gene matches: 7. This CDR3 comprises 14 residues. The germline V gene has CDR1 SGHRS and CDR2 YFSETQ. The CDR3 sequence is CASSRRQGRETQYF. In DNA form, the CDR3 reads TGCGCCAGCAGCAGGAGACAGGGGCGGGAGACCCAGTACTTC.

The sample holds a few counts of this clone. The chain links TRBV6-1 to TRBJ2-2, with D uncertain. The CDR3 has 15 amino acids. V lost 5 bases and J 1 base, leaving 11 bases between the germline ends. Germline loops: CDR1 MNHNS, CDR2 SASEGT. As DNA, the CDR3 is TGTGCCAGCAGTTTCAATAACAGGAACACCGGGGAGCTGTTTTTT. Translation gives CASSFNNRNTGELFF.

The chain has TRBV5-1 and TRBJ2-7, with 9 bases that match TRBD1. CDR3 length: 14 residues. Germline V CDR1 and CDR2: SGHRS, YFSETQ. J was trimmed by 5 bases and V by 4 bases; bases with no gene match: 7. The CDR3, as DNA: TGCGCCAGCAGCACAGGGGGCGCTTCCGACGAGCAGTACTTC. It encodes CASSTGGASDEQYF.

In its sample, this clone was seen once. The J gene is TRBJ2-3, the V gene TRBV19; no clear D gene. V dropped 5 bases and J dropped 3 bases, with 15 bases sitting between them. This CDR3 spans 15 amino acids. Germline CDR1 is LNHDA and CDR2 is SQIVND (reference sequence). In nucleotides, the CDR3 is TGTGCCAGTAGTCGGATGGGCCTTAGTACAGATACGCAGTATTTT. This codes for CASSRMGLSTDTQYF.

V usage is TRBV5-1 and J usage is TRBJ2-5; 15 bases are a match to TRBD2. V shed 6 bases, J shed 4 bases, and the junction held 13 bases outside the gene matches. The CDR3 totals 18 residues. Germline V gives CDR1 SGHRS, CDR2 YFSETQ. The CDR3 reads CASKHRTSGGALGETQYF. The CDR3 DNA is TGCGCCAGCAAACATCGGACTAGCGGGGGGGCGTTGGGAGAGACCCAGTACTTC. The complete variable domain, with remaining parts taken from reference TRBV5-1 and TRBJ2-5, reads KAGVTQTPRYLIKTRGQQVTLSCSPISGHRSVSWYQQTPGQGLQFLFEYFSETQRNKGNFPGRFSGRQFSNSRSEMNVSTLELGDSALYLCASKHRTSGGALGETQYFGPGTRLLVL.

The chain combines TRBV7-8 with TRBJ2-3; 9 bases line up with TRBD1. V dropped 5 bases and J dropped 2; count of bases not matched to a gene: 5. Looked up from germline, CDR1 is SGHVS and CDR2 is FQNEAQ. The CDR3 length is 15 residues. The CDR3 bases are TGTGCCAGCAGCACAACAGGGGGCAACACAGATACGCAGTATTTT. It specifies CASSTTGGNTDTQYF.

The chain has TRBV11-1 and TRBJ2-5, with TRBD2 identical over 15 bases. Germline V gene sequence: CDR1 SGHAT, CDR2 FQDESV (reference sequence). This CDR3 spans 17 amino acids. J was trimmed by 5 bases and V by 5 bases; bases with no gene match: 9. CDR3: CASSPGLAGGPRETQYF. DNA for the CDR3: TGTGCCAGCAGCCCAGGACTAGCGGGAGGGCCGAGGGAGACCCAGTACTTC.

The genes are TRBV10-3 and TRBJ2-3; TRBD2 agrees at 11 bases. The V segment lost 5 bases and the J segment 5 bases; nucleotides outside the gene matches: 9. The CDR3 sequence is 16 residues long. Germline CDR1 ENHRY, CDR2 SYGVKD. DNA of the CDR3: TGTGCCATCAGTCCAATAGCGGGGGGGCCAGGAGATACGCAGTATTTT. Encoded protein: CAISPIAGGPGDTQYF.

This rearrangement joins TRBV18 to TRBJ1-2; D is perhaps TRBD1 (6 bases). Germline V gene sequence: CDR1 KGHSH, CDR2 LQKENI. V was cut by 6 bases and J by 3 bases, with 20 bases left in between. CDR3 length equals 16 residues. In DNA, the CDR3 is TGTGCCAGCTCGCAATTCCAGGGGAAGGGGGACTATGGCTACACCTTC. Its translation is CASSQFQGKGDYGYTF.

V gene TRBV6-1 combines with J gene TRBJ1-5; 7 bases are a match to TRBD1. J gave up 7 bases and V 3 bases, and 12 bases lay outside the gene matches. The germline V gene encodes CDR1 MNHNS and CDR2 SASEGT. The CDR3 runs 16 residues. The CDR3 bases are TGTGCCAGCAGTGAGCGACCGACAGGGTCTTGGCAGCCCCAGCATTTT. Its translation: CASSERPTGSWQPQHF.

This clone has more than one count but fewer than ten. This chain joins TRBV6-1 and TRBJ1-3, with D possibly being TRBD1 (5 bases). The germline V gene has CDR1 MNHNS and CDR2 SASEGT. Trimming left V 6 bases short and J 4 bases short, with 16 bases between. This CDR3 has 15 amino acids. CDR3 protein: CASSVRAGTGNTIYF. CDR3 nucleotide sequence: TGTGCCAGCAGCGTGAGGGCAGGGACCGGAAACACCATATATTTT.

The chain combines TRBV28 with TRBJ2-7, with D maybe TRBD2 (6 bases). Between the trimmed V and J ends, which lost 8 bases and 6 bases, there was a span of 29 bases. The CDR3 loop spans 17 amino acids. CDR1 MDHEN and CDR2 SYDVKM come from the germline V gene. DNA of the CDR3: TGTGCCAGCCCCCCCGTCTCGGAGGGCCAGGCCTTGGGCGAGCAGTACTTC. Protein sequence: CASPPVSEGQALGEQYF. Full variable domain (remainder filled in from reference TRBV28 and TRBJ2-7): DVKVTQSSRYLVKRTGEKVFLECVQDMDHENMFWYRQDPGLGLRLIYFSYDVKMKEKGDIPEGYSVSREKKERFSLILESASTNQTSMYLCASPPVSEGQALGEQYFGPGTRLTVT.

This chain connects TRBV4-1 to TRBJ2-1; D call uncertain. The germline gives CDR1 MGHRA, CDR2 YSYEKL. V lost 3 bases and J lost 9, with 9 bases in between. This CDR3 spans 12 amino acids. The CDR3 spells CASSQDDSEQFF. CDR3 in DNA: TGCGCCAGCAGCCAGGACGATAGTGAGCAGTTCTTC.